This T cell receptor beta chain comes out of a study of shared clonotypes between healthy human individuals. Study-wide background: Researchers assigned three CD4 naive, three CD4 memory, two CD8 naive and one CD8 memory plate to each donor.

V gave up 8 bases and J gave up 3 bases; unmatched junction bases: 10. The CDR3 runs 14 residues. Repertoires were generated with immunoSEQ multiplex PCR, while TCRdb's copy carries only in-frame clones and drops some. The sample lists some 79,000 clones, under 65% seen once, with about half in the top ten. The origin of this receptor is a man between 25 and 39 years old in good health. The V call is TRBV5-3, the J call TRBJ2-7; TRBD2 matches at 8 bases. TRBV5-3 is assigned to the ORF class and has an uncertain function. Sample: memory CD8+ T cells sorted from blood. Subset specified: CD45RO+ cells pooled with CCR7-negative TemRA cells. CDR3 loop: CASSQDTSGYEQYF. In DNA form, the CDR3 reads TGTGCCAGCAGCCAAGATACTAGCGGCTACGAGCAGTACTTC.